The 6 T cell receptor beta chains in this list originate from one sample, sequenced in a study of blood T cells in healthy people across ages. Primers used in a second PCR of roughly 7 to 12 cycles were a sample-barcoded 5' primer and a J-beta primer mix. TCRdb passed the 5' RACE reads through MiXCR, listing each CDR3 protein once. The repertoire includes about 1.1 million distinct CDR3 sequences, around two fifths of them detected once, and around 12% sits in the top ten. The sample was blood. Receptor source: a man aged 18-30 years in good health.

There are a few counts of this clonotype. The chain combines TRBV20-1 with TRBJ1-2; unclear D gene. This CDR3 spans 17 amino acids. Germline CDR1 is DFQATT and CDR2 is SNEGSKA (reference sequence). The V gene lost 5 bases and the J gene lost 0 bases, with 22 bases spanning the gap. The CDR3 region has the DNA TGCAGTGCTGCCAATCTTGATAGTAGGCTAGCTAACTATGGCTACACCTTC. This sequence encodes CSAANLDSRLANYGYTF.

This chain connects TRBV12-3 or TRBV12-4 to TRBJ2-1; 7 bases align to TRBD1. Trimming removed 2 bases from V and 5 bases from J; junction bases left unmatched: 6. The CDR3 is 15 amino acids. Written as DNA, the CDR3 is TGTGCCAGCAGTTTAAGACAGGGTGGTCACAATGAGCAGTTCTTC. Protein sequence: CASSLRQGGHNEQFF.

V is TRBV19 and J is TRBJ2-1, with a weak D call TRBD2 (7 bases). In germline, CDR1 is LNHDA, CDR2 SQIVND (reference sequence). This CDR3 comprises 16 residues. V lost 3 bases and J lost 0, with 12 bases in between. CDR3 DNA: TGTGCCAGTAGTATGAGAGGGGGGGCCTCCTACAATGAGCAGTTCTTC. Its translation is CASSMRGGASYNEQFF.

The CDR3 protein is CASSLTQAGTNLREQYF. In DNA form, the CDR3 reads TGTGCCAGCAGCCTAACGCAAGCGGGGACTAACCTTAGGGAGCAGTACTTC. The rearrangement uses TRBV4-2 and TRBJ2-5; the match to TRBD2 covers 7 bases. V trimming: 4 bases; J trimming: 11 bases; junction bases outside the gene matches: 22. CDR1 and CDR2 from the germline V gene are LGHNA and YNFKEQ. The CDR3 is made up of 17 amino acids.

The chain joins TRBV20-1 to TRBJ1-5; 9 positions agree with TRBD1. The trim removed 5 bases at V and 8 bases at J, leaving 10 bases unmatched. Germline lookup yields CDR1 DFQATT and CDR2 SNEGSKA (reference sequence). The CDR3 spans 14 residues. Here the CDR3 reads CSAAGETGGKPQHF. CDR3 in DNA: TGCAGTGCTGCGGGGGAGACAGGGGGGAAGCCCCAGCATTTT.

This clonotype was seen more than once but under ten times. The rearrangement uses TRBV3-1 and TRBJ2-3; D unresolved. Germline V lookup: CDR1 LGHDT, CDR2 YNNKEL (reference sequence). Trimming took 4 bases from V and 0 from J, leaving 20 bases between them. CDR3 length equals 18 residues. Written as DNA, the CDR3 is TGTGCCAGCAGCCTTCATTCTCTGTCCCCACCTAGCACAGATACGCAGTATTTT. Translating it yields CASSLHSLSPPSTDTQYF.